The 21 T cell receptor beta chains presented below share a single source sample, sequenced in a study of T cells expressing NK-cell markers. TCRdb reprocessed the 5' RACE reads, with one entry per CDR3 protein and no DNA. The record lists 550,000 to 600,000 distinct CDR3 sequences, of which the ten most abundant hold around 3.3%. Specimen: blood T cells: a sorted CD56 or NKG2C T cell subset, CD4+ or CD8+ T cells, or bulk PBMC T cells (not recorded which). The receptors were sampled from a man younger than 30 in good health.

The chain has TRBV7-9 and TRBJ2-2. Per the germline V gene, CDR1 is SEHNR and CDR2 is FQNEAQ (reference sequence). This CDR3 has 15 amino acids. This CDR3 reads CASSLGGVNTGELFF.

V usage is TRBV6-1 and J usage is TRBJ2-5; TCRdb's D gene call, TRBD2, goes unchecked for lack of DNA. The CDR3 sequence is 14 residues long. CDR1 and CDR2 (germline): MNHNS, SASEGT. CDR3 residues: CASSETSGRWTQYF.

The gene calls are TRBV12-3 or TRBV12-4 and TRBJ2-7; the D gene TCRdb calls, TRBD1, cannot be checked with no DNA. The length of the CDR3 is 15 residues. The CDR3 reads CASSLVGGSSVEQYF.

The CDR3 protein is CASSFIPGQGTPTDTQYF. The chain carries TRBV11-3 and TRBJ2-3; the TCRdb D gene call, TRBD1, has no DNA to confirm it. The CDR3 has 18 amino acids. CDR1 is SGHNT, CDR2 YENEEA, per germline.

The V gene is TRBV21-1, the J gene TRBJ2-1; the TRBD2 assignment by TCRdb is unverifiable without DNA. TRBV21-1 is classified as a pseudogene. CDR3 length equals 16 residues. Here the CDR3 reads CATLSSGRALRYEQFF.

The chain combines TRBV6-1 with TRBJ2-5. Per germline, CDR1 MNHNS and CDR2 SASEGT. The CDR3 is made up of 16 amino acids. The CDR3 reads CASSPGVRGSQETQYF.

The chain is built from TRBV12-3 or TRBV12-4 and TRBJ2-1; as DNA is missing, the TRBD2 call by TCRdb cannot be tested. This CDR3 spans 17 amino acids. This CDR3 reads CASSDRTLAGGANEQFF.

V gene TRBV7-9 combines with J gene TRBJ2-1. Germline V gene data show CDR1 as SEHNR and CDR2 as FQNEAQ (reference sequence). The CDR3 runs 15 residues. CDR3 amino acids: CASSLGHQESNEQFF.

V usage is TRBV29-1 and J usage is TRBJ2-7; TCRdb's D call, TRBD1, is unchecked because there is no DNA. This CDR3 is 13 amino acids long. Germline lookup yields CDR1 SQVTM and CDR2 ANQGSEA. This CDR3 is CSVGTQGWGEQYF.

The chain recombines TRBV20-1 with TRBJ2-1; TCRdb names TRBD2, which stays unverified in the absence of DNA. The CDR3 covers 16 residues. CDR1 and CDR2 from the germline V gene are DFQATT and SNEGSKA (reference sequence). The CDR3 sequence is CSARGGLAGVRDEQFF.

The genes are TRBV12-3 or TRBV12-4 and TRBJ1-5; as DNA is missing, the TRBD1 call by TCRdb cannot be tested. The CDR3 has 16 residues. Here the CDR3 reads CASSLRQGAGDQPQHF.

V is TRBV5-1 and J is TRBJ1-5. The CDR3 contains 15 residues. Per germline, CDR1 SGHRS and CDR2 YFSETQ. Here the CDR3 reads CASSLVGGGHQPQHF.

This CDR3 reads CASSFLSAVQNEQFF. The chain recombines TRBV5-8 with TRBJ2-1. The CDR3 covers 15 residues. Germline CDR1 SGHTS, CDR2 YDEGEE.

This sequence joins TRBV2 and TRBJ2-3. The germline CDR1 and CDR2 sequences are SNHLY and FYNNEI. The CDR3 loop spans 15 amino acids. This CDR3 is CASSEARNPTDTQYF. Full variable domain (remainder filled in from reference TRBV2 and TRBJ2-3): EPEVTQTPSHQVTQMGQEVILRCVPISNHLYFYWYRQILGQKVEFLVSFYNNEISEKSEIFDDQFSVERPDGSNFTLKIRSTKLEDSAMYFCASSEARNPTDTQYFGPGTRLTVL.

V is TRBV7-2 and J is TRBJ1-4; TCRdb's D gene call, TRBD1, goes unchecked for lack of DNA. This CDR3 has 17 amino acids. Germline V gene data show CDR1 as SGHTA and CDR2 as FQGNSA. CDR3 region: CASSLFVGTATNEKLFF.

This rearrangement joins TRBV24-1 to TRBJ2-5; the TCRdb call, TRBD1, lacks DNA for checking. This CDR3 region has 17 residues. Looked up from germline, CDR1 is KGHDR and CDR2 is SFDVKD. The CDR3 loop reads CATSDQGGPWPQETQYF.

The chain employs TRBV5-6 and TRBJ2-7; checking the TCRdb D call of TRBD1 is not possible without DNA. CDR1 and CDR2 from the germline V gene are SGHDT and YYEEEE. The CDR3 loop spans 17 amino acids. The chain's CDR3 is CASSSRHIDRGRFEQYF.

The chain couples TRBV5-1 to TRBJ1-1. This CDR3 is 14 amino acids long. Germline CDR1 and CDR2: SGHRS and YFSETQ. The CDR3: CASLEPGQNTEAFF.

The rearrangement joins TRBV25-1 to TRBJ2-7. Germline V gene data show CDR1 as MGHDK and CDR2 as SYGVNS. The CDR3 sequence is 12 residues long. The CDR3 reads CASMGSRYEQYF.

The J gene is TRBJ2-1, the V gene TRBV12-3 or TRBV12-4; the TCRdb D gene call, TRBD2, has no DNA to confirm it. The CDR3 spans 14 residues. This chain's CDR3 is CASTPATIPNEQFF.

CDR3 residues: CASMSRGSYYGYTF. The J gene is TRBJ1-2, the V gene TRBV27; TCRdb proposes TRBD1, but this gene call is untestable without DNA. The germline gives CDR1 MNHEY, CDR2 SMNVEV (reference sequence). The CDR3 totals 14 residues.